This passage covers 9 T cell receptor beta chains from one sample sequenced in a study of Tregs in tolerant kidney transplant recipients. Clones were read by immunoSEQ multiplex PCR, and TCRdb kept only the in-frame ones, dropping some. The data contain roughly 69,000 clones, under 98% of them singletons. Sequenced material: Tregs from blood, taken before the transplant. Every receptor here comes from a human donor who received a combined kidney and bone marrow transplant.

A single count supports this clone. V usage is TRBV6-1 and J usage is TRBJ1-2; D may be TRBD1 (5 bases). V lost 4 bases to trimming and J lost 6 bases, with 15 bases between them. Germline V gives CDR1 MNHNS, CDR2 SASEGT. The CDR3 covers 14 residues. CDR3 bases: TGTGCCAGCAGTGTTTTTCAGGCGGGGGATGGCTACACCTTC. Translated, it gives CASSVFQAGDGYTF.

The chain combines TRBV2 with TRBJ1-1; D is uncertain. V was trimmed by 6 bases and J by 8 bases, leaving 10 bases between them. Germline assignment: CDR1 SNHLY and CDR2 FYNNEI. The CDR3 sequence is 11 residues long. The CDR3 region is CASRAYSEAFF. The CDR3 DNA reads TGTGCCAGCAGAGCCTATTCGGAAGCTTTCTTT.

The table lists this clone with a count of one. This sequence joins TRBV15 and TRBJ1-6; D gene unclear. This CDR3 region has 17 residues. V dropped 1 base and J dropped 4 bases, with 14 bases sitting between them. Per the germline V gene, CDR1 is LNHNV and CDR2 is YYDKDF (reference sequence). CDR3 protein: CATSRVEGAGYNSPLHF. The DNA for the CDR3 is TGTGCCACCAGCAGAGTCGAAGGTGCGGGGTATAATTCACCCCTCCACTTT.

This chain uses TRBV6-5 with TRBJ2-7; maybe TRBD1 (6 bases). Trimming stripped 6 bases from V and 2 bases from J, with 14 bases between. CDR3 size: 14 residues. The germline CDR1 and CDR2 sequences are MNHEY and SVGAGI. The CDR3 region has the DNA TGTGCCAGCAGCGCTACAGGGCCGACCTACGAGCAGTACTTC. Its translation is CASSATGPTYEQYF.

The V gene is TRBV5-1, the J gene TRBJ1-1; TRBD1 aligns across 8 bases. Per germline, CDR1 SGHRS and CDR2 YFSETQ. The CDR3 is 14 amino acids. The V segment lost 4 bases and the J segment 5 bases; nucleotides outside the gene matches: 7. CDR3 nucleotides: TGCGCCAGCAGCGTGGGACAGGATGGGACTGAAGCTTTCTTT. It codes for CASSVGQDGTEAFF.

This chain joins TRBV4-1 and TRBJ2-7; D perhaps matches TRBD2 (5 bases). Germline-derived CDR1 and CDR2 are MGHRA and YSYEKL. Deletions cut 1 base from V and 0 bases from J, with 7 bases between. This CDR3 has 14 amino acids. The CDR3 bases are TGCGCCAGCAGCCAAGCGGGGTTCTCCTACGAGCAGTACTTC. It translates to CASSQAGFSYEQYF.

Only a few counts were recorded for this clone. The V call is TRBV28, the J call TRBJ2-7, with D perhaps matching TRBD1 (5 bases). The CDR3 spans 16 residues. V lost 5 bases, J lost 5 bases, and 22 bases lay in between. CDR1 MDHEN and CDR2 SYDVKM come from the germline V gene. As DNA, the CDR3 is TGTGCCAGCAGTGCAGTTAGAAATCGTGGCAGGGACGAGCAGTACTTC. Translating it yields CASSAVRNRGRDEQYF.

The V call is TRBV4-1, the J call TRBJ2-5; possible D gene TRBD1, 6 bases. The V gene lost 4 bases and the J gene lost 8 bases, with 17 bases spanning the gap. Germline lookup yields CDR1 MGHRA and CDR2 YSYEKL. This CDR3 region has 14 residues. CDR3 nucleotides: TGCGCCAGCAGCCCCGGACAGTCCAAGAGTACCCAGTACTTC. This translates into CASSPGQSKSTQYF.

Here the CDR3 reads CASSFPGWDTEAFF. The CDR3 DNA follows: TGTGCCAGCAGTTTTCCAGGGTGGGACACTGAAGCTTTCTTT. The gene calls are TRBV28 and TRBJ1-1; a possible D gene is TRBD1 (5 bases). The V and J ends lost 3 bases and 3 bases respectively, with 11 bases between them. This CDR3 is built from 14 residues. The germline gives CDR1 MDHEN, CDR2 SYDVKM.